These T cell receptor beta chains were read from a single sample in a study of technical replicates of blood from a handful of donors. Here immunoSEQ multiplex PCR was the method, and the copy in TCRdb shows in-frame clones only, minus some. The sample contains 45,000 to 55,000 clones, roughly 94% of which appear only once. Sequenced input: T cells isolated from PBMCs. Receptor source: a human donor in good health. Each CDR3 is given with its conserved first and last residue. D genes are given only for firm matches. A clone size is listed for some rows: how often the clone was seen (once, few, many), or a class if it is expanded.

clone_size cdr3_length j_call v_call d_call cdr3_nt cdr3_aa
NA 13 TRBJ1-1 TRBV9 NA TGTGCCAGCAGCGTAACGGGTAACACTGAAGCTTTCTTT CASSVTGNTEAFF
NA 15 TRBJ2-1 TRBV5-1 NA TGCGCCAGCAGCTTGGCGGCTAGCTCCTACAATGAGCAGTTCTTC CASSLAASSYNEQFF
NA 13 TRBJ2-1 TRBV6-5 NA TGTGCCAGCAGCCCAGGGAATGTGTATGAGCAGTTCTTC CASSPGNVYEQFF
NA 13 TRBJ2-3 TRBV6-6 TRBD2 TGTGCCAGCAGGCCCGGGACTAGCGATACGCAGTATTTT CASRPGTSDTQYF
NA 15 TRBJ2-1 TRBV14 TRBD2 TGTGCCAGCAGCCTTGGACTAGCGGGGTACAATGAGCAGTTCTTC CASSLGLAGYNEQFF
NA 16 TRBJ1-5 TRBV15 NA TGTGCCACCAGCAGAGCCCTGAGTCGGGTAAATCAGCCCCAGCATTTT CATSRALSRVNQPQHF
NA 14 TRBJ1-1 TRBV9 NA TGTGCCAGCAGCGTGGCAGGGGTTAAGGCTGAAGCTTTCTTT CASSVAGVKAEAFF
NA 13 TRBJ2-2 TRBV10-2 NA TGCGCCAGCAAGATACGGGTCACCGGGGAGCTGTTTTTT CASKIRVTGELFF
NA 13 TRBJ1-1 TRBV6-6 NA TGTGCCAGCACCCCGCAGGGAGGAACTGAAGCTTTCTTT CASTPQGGTEAFF
NA 15 TRBJ2-7 TRBV5-4 NA TGTGCCAGCAGCGACGACGGAGCGGTGACCTACGAGCAGTACTTC CASSDDGAVTYEQYF
NA 14 TRBJ1-2 TRBV5-1 TRBD1 TGCGCCAGCAGCTTGGCCGAAAACAGGGGTGGCTACACCTTC CASSLAENRGGYTF
NA 15 TRBJ2-7 TRBV15 NA TGTGCCACCAGCACGCCGCAGGACTTCGGGTACGAGCAGTACTTC CATSTPQDFGYEQYF
NA 15 TRBJ2-1 TRBV12-5 TRBD2 TGTGCTAGTGGTTTGCCCCGCCGGGGGGACAATGAGCAGTTCTTC CASGLPRRGDNEQFF
few 14 TRBJ1-1 TRBV6-6 TRBD1 TGTGCCAGCAGTCCACAGGGGGTTGGCACTGAAGCTTTCTTT CASSPQGVGTEAFF
NA 18 TRBJ2-2 TRBV15 TRBD2 TGTGCCACCAGCAGAGGGCTAGCGGGAGGGCTAGGCACCGGGGAGCTGTTTTTT CATSRGLAGGLGTGELFF
NA 17 TRBJ2-3 TRBV12-5 NA TGTGCTAGTGGTTTGGTACAGGAAGAGGTTCGTTTAGATACGCAGTATTTT CASGLVQEEVRLDTQYF
NA 14 TRBJ2-7 TRBV7-2 TRBD1 TGTGCCAGCAGCTTGCAGGGGGCCGGAGGGGAGCAGTACTTC CASSLQGAGGEQYF
NA 15 TRBJ2-5 TRBV7-9 TRBD2 TGTGCCAGCAGCCGAGAGGGAGGGGTCGGCGAGACCCAGTACTTC CASSREGGVGETQYF
NA 15 TRBJ2-3 TRBV7-9 NA TGTGCCAGCAGCTTAGCGGGGGCTGTCGCAGATACGCAGTATTTT CASSLAGAVADTQYF
NA 18 TRBJ2-7 TRBV28 TRBD2 TGTGCCAGCAGTTCATTACCCCTTAGCGGGCCCCTCTCCTACGAGCAGTACTTC CASSSLPLSGPLSYEQYF
NA 15 TRBJ2-1 TRBV7-9 NA TGTGCCAGCAGCTTAGGGAGGGATTTTAGCCATGAGCAGTTCTTC CASSLGRDFSHEQFF
NA 18 TRBJ1-2 TRBV7-3 TRBD1 TGTGCCAGCAGCCTTCAACCCGGGACAGGGGGGGCTAACTATGGCTACACCTTC CASSLQPGTGGANYGYTF
NA 14 TRBJ2-3 TRBV5-4 NA TGTGCCAGCAGCGGGGGGGGCTACACAGATACGCAGTATTTT CASSGGGYTDTQYF
NA 18 TRBJ2-3 TRBV5-6 TRBD2 TGTGCCAGCAGCTTGGAAAAACTAGCGGGTCCTTTCACAGATACGCAGTATTTT CASSLEKLAGPFTDTQYF
NA 15 TRBJ1-1 TRBV9 NA TGTGCCAGCAGCGTAGTCGGACAAAAGAACACTGAAGCTTTCTTT CASSVVGQKNTEAFF
NA 15 TRBJ2-7 TRBV10-3 NA TGTGCCATCAGTGAGTCGCTAGCCTTGAACTACGAGCAGTACTTC CAISESLALNYEQYF
NA 17 TRBJ1-4 TRBV11-2 NA TGTGCCAGCAGCTTACACAGGGTTTTGGCGGCTAATGAAAAACTGTTTTTT CASSLHRVLAANEKLFF
NA 17 TRBJ1-2 TRBV28 NA TGTGCCAGCAGTGACCTTTCCGGCCCAGCGACCGTCTATGGCTACACCTTC CASSDLSGPATVYGYTF
NA 14 TRBJ1-1 TRBV11-2 NA TGTGCCAGCAGCTTAGATATACTTAACACTGAAGCTTTCTTT CASSLDILNTEAFF
NA 14 TRBJ1-1 TRBV5-1 NA TGCGCCAGCAGCAGGAGTTCGGGAGACACTGAAGCTTTCTTT CASSRSSGDTEAFF
once 15 TRBJ1-2 TRBV6-5 TRBD1 TGTGCCAGCAGACCTGGGACAGGGGGCGCCTCTGGCTACACCTTC CASRPGTGGASGYTF
NA 17 TRBJ2-2 TRBV28 TRBD1 TGTGCCAGCAGTTTAAGGGGACAGGGGAGGAGGGCCGGGGAGCTGTTTTTT CASSLRGQGRRAGELFF
once 19 TRBJ1-6 TRBV7-8 NA TGTGCCAGCAGCCTTCCAAGGGGCGAGATCAGCTCCTATAATTCACCCCTCCACTTT CASSLPRGEISSYNSPLHF
NA 14 TRBJ2-1 TRBV10-3 TRBD2 TGTGCCATCAGTCCGGGACTAGCTGACAATGAGCAGTTCTTC CAISPGLADNEQFF
NA 18 TRBJ2-2 TRBV5-1 TRBD2 TGCGCCAGCAGCGGGGGGTATCGACTAGCGGGAGATACCGGGGAGCTGTTTTTT CASSGGYRLAGDTGELFF
once 16 TRBJ2-1 TRBV15 NA TGTGCCACCAGCAGAGCCCAACCGAGCTCCTACAATGAGCAGTTCTTC CATSRAQPSSYNEQFF
NA 15 TRBJ2-6 TRBV7-3 NA TGTGCCAGCAGCTTAGAATTAGCTGGGGCCAACGTCCTGACTTTC CASSLELAGANVLTF
NA 11 TRBJ2-5 TRBV11-2 NA TGTGCCAGCAGCTTTAGTGAGACTCCTGACTTC CASSFSETPDF
NA 11 TRBJ2-1 TRBV20-1 NA TGCAGTGCTACGACTAACAATGAGCAGTTCTTC CSATTNNEQFF